A single T cell receptor (beta chain) is shown here with its context. Seattle patients were enrolled while actively infected and followed longitudinally. This sample is drawn from a study of blood T cell repertoires in COVID-19. In the study overall: Samples representing acute and convalescent COVID-19 were sourced from the United States, Italy and Spain.

Original processing notes: Reference gene primers were amplified, and this amplification served to estimate nucleated cell counts. Clones were sequenced by immunoSEQ multiplex PCR, and TCRdb holds only the in-frame ones, with some missing. That table supplies the V and J calls and clone size; D and trimming were determined from the DNA. Among 120,000 to 150,000 clones, roughly 88% were seen once, and the ten largest hold 8%. V lost 1 base and J lost 4, with 8 bases in between. Germline CDR1 reads SGHTA; CDR2 reads FQGNSA. The CDR3 is made up of 14 amino acids. The chain uses TRBV7-2 and TRBJ2-1; tentatively, D is TRBD2 (6 bases). The sequencing sample was made of peripheral blood. This receptor was obtained from a woman aged 55-75 years with COVID-19, enrolled during active disease. The DNA for the CDR3 is TGTGCCAGCAGCTTAGGGGGGGAGTACAATGAGCAGTTCTTC. Protein sequence: CASSLGGEYNEQFF.